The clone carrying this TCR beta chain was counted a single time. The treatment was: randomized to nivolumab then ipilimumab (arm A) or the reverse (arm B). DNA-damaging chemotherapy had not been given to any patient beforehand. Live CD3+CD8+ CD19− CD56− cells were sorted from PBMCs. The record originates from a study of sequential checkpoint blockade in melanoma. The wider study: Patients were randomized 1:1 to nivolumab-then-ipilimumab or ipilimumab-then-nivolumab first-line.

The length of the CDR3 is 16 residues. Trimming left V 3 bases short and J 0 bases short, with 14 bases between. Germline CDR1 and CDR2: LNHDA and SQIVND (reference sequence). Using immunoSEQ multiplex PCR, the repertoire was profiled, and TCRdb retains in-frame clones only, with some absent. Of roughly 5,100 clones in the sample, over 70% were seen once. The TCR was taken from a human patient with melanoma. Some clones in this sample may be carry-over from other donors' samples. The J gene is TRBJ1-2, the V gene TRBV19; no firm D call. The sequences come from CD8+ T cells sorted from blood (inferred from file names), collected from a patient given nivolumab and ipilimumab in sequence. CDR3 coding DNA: TGTGCCAGTAGTATCCCCTGGAGTAGTTCTAACTATGGCTACACCTTC. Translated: CASSIPWSSSNYGYTF.